This TCR beta chain was sequenced during a study of blood T cells in healthy people across ages. Study outcomes and limitations: The study found TCR beta diversity correlated strongly with naive T cell percentage. Investigators viewed diversity estimates from one million T cells as underestimates, the study reported.

Germline V lookup: CDR1 SNHLY, CDR2 FYNNEI. CDR3 length equals 12 residues. The V segment lost 8 bases and the J segment 9 bases; nucleotides outside the gene matches: 6. Every sample gave at least 5 micrograms of total RNA when it was extracted. This clonotype was counted many times. Its antigen is as yet unknown. Next came a second PCR, run for about 7 to 12 cycles, which used a sample-barcoded 5' primer along with a J-beta primer mix. TCRdb processed the 5' RACE reads anew with MiXCR; each CDR3 protein has one entry. The table has fewer than 950,000 distinct CDR3 sequences, approximately 53% seen once.

Sequenced material: blood. The sequence came from a man older than 75 in good health. The chain employs TRBV2 and TRBJ2-1, with TRBD2 matching 8 bases. The CDR3 sequence: CASGGTRREQFF. The CDR3 DNA reads TGTGCCAGCGGGGGGACTAGGCGTGAGCAGTTCTTC.